These 20 T cell receptor beta chains originate from one sample sequenced in a study of Graves' ophthalmopathy and Graves' hyperthyroidism. Scientists amplified the TCR beta CDR3 regions from RNA transcripts. Investigators did first-round RT-PCR with HTBI primers, then second-round multiplex PCR. TCRdb processed the multiplex PCR reads anew with MiXCR; each CDR3 protein has one entry. The repertoire holds 660,000 or so distinct CDR3 sequences, with approximately 39% as singletons. Sequenced: peripheral blood. The source is an adult man with Graves' ophthalmopathy.

This clonotype has just one count. CDR3 region: CSSGDAYSGANVLTF. CDR3 DNA: TGCAGCAGTGGTGACGCCTACTCTGGGGCCAACGTCCTGACTTTC. The chain uses TRBV29-1 and TRBJ2-6; D ambiguous. From germline, CDR1 is SQVTM and CDR2 ANQGSEA. The ends were cut back, 8 bases at V and 0 bases at J, with 14 bases in the middle. This CDR3 has 15 amino acids.

This clonotype was seen ten or more times. This chain links TRBV7-9 with TRBJ1-6, with D unclear. V was cut by 6 bases and J by 8 bases, with 17 bases left in between. The germline CDR1 and CDR2 sequences are SEHNR and FQNEAQ (reference sequence). The CDR3 has 15 amino acids. CDR3 sequence: CASRRSLDGDSPLHF. DNA of the CDR3: TGTGCCAGCAGACGGTCCCTGGACGGAGATTCACCCCTCCACTTT.

The CDR3 here is CASSLAGGVWETQYF. The CDR3 nucleotides read TGTGCCAGCAGCCTAGCGGGAGGGGTATGGGAGACCCAGTACTTC. The rearrangement joins TRBV13 to TRBJ2-5; TRBD2 matches 12 bases. Germline-derived CDR1 and CDR2 are PRHDT and FYEKMQ (reference sequence). This CDR3 region has 15 residues. V trimming: 5 bases; J trimming: 5 bases; junction bases outside the gene matches: 6. Full variable domain (outside the CDR3, taken from reference TRBV13 and TRBJ2-5): AAGVIQSPRHLIKEKRETATLKCYPIPRHDTVYWYQQGPGQDPQFLISFYEKMQSDKGSIPDRFSAQQFSDYHSELNMSSLELGDSALYFCASSLAGGVWETQYFGPGTRLLVL.

The gene calls are TRBV7-2 and TRBJ2-2; 7 bases fit TRBD1. Trimming cost V 6 bases and J 6 bases; bases outside gene matches: 7. The CDR3 is 14 amino acids. Germline V gene lookup returns CDR1 SGHTA and CDR2 FQGNSA. CDR3 coding DNA: TGTGCCAGCAGTTACATAGGGGGCTCCGGGGAGCTGTTTTTT. It encodes CASSYIGGSGELFF.

This clonotype was counted between two and nine times. V is TRBV4-2 and J is TRBJ1-5; the match to TRBD1 covers 8 bases. The V gene end was trimmed by 1 base and the J gene end by 4 bases; junction bases not matched to a gene: 9. The CDR3 consists of 17 residues. The V gene's germline CDR1 is LGHNA and CDR2 YNFKEQ. In DNA, the CDR3 is TGTGCCAGCAGCCAAGGACAGGGGCGTAGGGATAATCAGCCCCAGCATTTT. It translates to CASSQGQGRRDNQPQHF.

The rearrangement uses TRBV6-5 and TRBJ2-7; D not resolved. V lost 2 bases and J lost 1, with 6 bases in between. Germline V lookup: CDR1 MNHEY, CDR2 SVGAGI. The CDR3 spans 13 residues. CDR3 DNA sequence: TGTGCCAGCAGTTACGACCCTTCCTACGAGCAGTACTTC. This gives the protein CASSYDPSYEQYF.

This chain uses TRBV9 with TRBJ2-3; 8 bases are shared with TRBD2. V lost 1 base and J lost 6; bases outside the gene matches: 7. The CDR3 spans 15 residues. Germline CDR1 SGDLS, CDR2 YYNGEE. CDR3 sequence: CASSVMGLGRDTQYF. DNA of the CDR3: TGTGCCAGCAGCGTAATGGGACTAGGAAGGGATACGCAGTATTTT.

The chain combines TRBV4-2 with TRBJ2-5; 8 bases fit TRBD2. V shed 0 bases and J 5 bases; nucleotides not matched to a gene: 8. This CDR3 comprises 16 residues. Germline V gives CDR1 LGHNA, CDR2 YNFKEQ. CDR3 loop: CASSQDRAGGTETQYF. The CDR3 DNA sequence: TGTGCCAGCAGCCAAGATCGTGCGGGAGGTACGGAGACCCAGTACTTC.

The CDR3 is CAWNRGRGEKLFF. Written as DNA, the CDR3 is TGTGCCTGGAACAGGGGGCGAGGTGAAAAACTGTTTTTT. V is TRBV11-2 and J is TRBJ1-4; 9 bases are shared with TRBD1. Germline trimming cut 11 bases from V and 7 bases from J; bases unmatched to any gene: 8. The germline V gene encodes CDR1 SGHAT and CDR2 FQNNGV. The CDR3 contains 13 residues.

This clonotype was counted a few times. The chain is built from TRBV27 and TRBJ1-5, with 7 positions matching TRBD1. The V gene's germline CDR1 is MNHEY and CDR2 SMNVEV (reference sequence). The CDR3 consists of 16 residues. Trimming cost V 5 bases and J 5 bases; bases outside gene matches: 12. The CDR3 sequence is CASSASGGDWYQPQHF. The CDR3 nucleotides read TGTGCCAGCAGTGCCTCAGGGGGAGATTGGTATCAGCCCCAGCATTTT.

With respect to this clonotype: Being one base from a much bigger clone, this may be a read error. This sequence joins TRBV10-3 and TRBJ1-2; D not resolved. Germline loops: CDR1 ENHRY, CDR2 SYGVKD. The CDR3 length is 14 residues. The CDR3 DNA sequence: TGTGCCAGCAGTTACTCGATAGCTAAGTATGGCTACACCTTC. This codes for CASSYSIAKYGYTF.

At least ten counts were recorded for this clonotype. The CDR3 DNA reads TGTGCCAGCAGTTCCAAAACAGGGGCCCATCTCCTGGCCATATATTTT. Its translation is CASSSKTGAHLLAIYF. This chain uses TRBV2 with TRBJ1-3; 7 bases match TRBD1. The J segment lost 11 bases and the V segment lost 5 bases, leaving 18 bases of the junction unmatched. The germline CDR1 and CDR2 sequences are SNHLY and FYNNEI. This CDR3 has 16 amino acids.

CDR3 region: CANSPDGTRNNEQFF. The CDR3 DNA is TGTGCCAATAGCCCCGACGGGACTAGGAACAATGAGCAGTTCTTC. This sequence joins TRBV19 and TRBJ2-1; 8 bases fit TRBD2. Trimming at V came to 10 bases and at J to 5 bases, leaving 13 bases not matched to a gene. CDR1 LNHDA and CDR2 SQIVND come from the germline V gene (reference sequence). CDR3 size: 15 residues.

This clonotype has at least ten counts. V usage is TRBV29-1 and J usage is TRBJ2-2, with D uncertain. From germline, CDR1 is SQVTM and CDR2 ANQGSEA. The CDR3 has 13 residues. V was cut by 0 bases and J by 5 bases, with 7 bases left in between. DNA for the CDR3: TGCAGCGTTGAAGATTCGCGTACCGGGGAGCTGTTTTTT. Protein: CSVEDSRTGELFF.

This clonotype was seen repeatedly, ten times or more. The genes are TRBV20-1 and TRBJ2-7, with TRBD1 identical over 9 bases. Trimming at V came to 3 bases and at J to 4 bases, leaving 7 bases not matched to a gene. The CDR3 extends over 14 amino acids. Germline lookup yields CDR1 DFQATT and CDR2 SNEGSKA (reference sequence). CDR3 in DNA: TGCAGTGCTAGCAGACAGGGGGTGGGGTACGAGCAGTACTTC. It yields the protein CSASRQGVGYEQYF.

This clonotype turned up a few times. V gene TRBV2 combines with J gene TRBJ2-2; no definite D call. The CDR3 extends over 15 amino acids. The germline V and J ends were trimmed by 1 base and 2 bases, with 8 bases remaining between them. The V gene's germline CDR1 is SNHLY and CDR2 FYNNEI. In nucleotides, the CDR3 is TGTGCCAGCAGTGAAGAATGGACCAACACCGGGGAGCTGTTTTTT. Its protein product is CASSEEWTNTGELFF.

Points on this clonotype: A much larger clone lies a single base off, so this may be a read error. CDR3 in DNA: TGTTCCAGCAGCCAAAGGGTGAACACTGAAGCTTTCTTT. Encoded protein: CSSSQRVNTEAFF. This chain connects TRBV7-9 to TRBJ1-1; D is uncertain. The germline V gene encodes CDR1 SEHNR and CDR2 FQNEAQ (reference sequence). The CDR3 totals 13 residues. Full variable domain (outside the CDR3, taken from reference TRBV7-9 and TRBJ1-1): DTGVSQNPRHKITKRGQNVTFRCDPISEHNRLYWYRQTLGQGPEFLTYFQNEAQLEKSRLLSDRFSAERPKGSFSTLEIQRTEQGDSAMYLCSSSQRVNTEAFFGQGTRLTVV.

This clonotype was detected many times. The chain recombines TRBV4-1 with TRBJ2-7; the match to TRBD1 covers 8 bases. The CDR3 consists of 15 residues. The J segment lost 4 bases and the V segment lost 4 bases, leaving 9 bases of the junction unmatched. The V gene's germline CDR1 is MGHRA and CDR2 YSYEKL. CDR3 amino acids: CASSPWTGLKYEQYF. The CDR3 coding sequence is TGCGCCAGCAGCCCATGGACAGGGCTAAAATACGAGCAGTACTTC.

This clonotype was counted ten times or more. This chain uses TRBV19 with TRBJ2-2; TRBD2 might be the D (6 bases). Germline V gene lookup returns CDR1 LNHDA and CDR2 SQIVND (reference sequence). The CDR3 is 14 residues long. V shed 3 bases and J shed 6 bases, with 11 bases lying between them. The CDR3 spells CASSIIGGAGELFF. CDR3 in DNA: TGTGCCAGTAGTATCATAGGAGGGGCCGGGGAGCTGTTTTTT.

J is TRBJ2-5 and V is TRBV6-6, with D uncertain. Germline V gives CDR1 MNHNY, CDR2 SVGAGI (reference sequence). The CDR3 totals 15 residues. Trimming shortened V by 0 bases and J by 5 bases, and 13 bases separated the two germline ends. The CDR3 sequence is CASSYSDQAVETQYF. Here the CDR3 DNA reads TGTGCCAGCAGTTACTCGGATCAAGCTGTGGAGACCCAGTACTTC.